Shown below are 2 T cell receptor beta chains from a single sample sequenced in a study of T cells after yellow fever vaccination. Each CDR3 protein is one row after TCRdb ran MiXCR on the 5' RACE reads. The table lists about 550,000 distinct CDR3 sequences, over 15% of them singletons. Specimen: PBMCs, collected 15 days after the yellow fever booster vaccination. All receptors derive from a man aged 25 to 40 who received the YFV17D yellow fever vaccine.

This clonotype was counted at least ten times. V gene TRBV6-6 combines with J gene TRBJ2-2; tentatively, D is TRBD2 (5 bases). Looked up from germline, CDR1 is MNHNY and CDR2 is SVGAGI (reference sequence). V was pared by 6 bases and J by 6 bases, with 11 bases between. There are 13 residues in the CDR3. The CDR3 region is CASSLLVPGELFF. CDR3 sequence (DNA): TGTGCCAGCAGCCTACTAGTTCCCGGGGAGCTGTTTTTT.

The V call is TRBV20-1, the J call TRBJ2-5, with 7 bases fitting TRBD1. V shed 1 base and J 2 bases; nucleotides not matched to a gene: 4. The V gene's germline CDR1 is DFQATT and CDR2 SNEGSKA (reference sequence). CDR3 length: 14 amino acids. The CDR3 DNA is TGCAGTGCTAGAGTGGACAGGTTTCAAGAGACCCAGTACTTC. As protein: CSARVDRFQETQYF.